This TCR beta chain was captured by sequencing in a study of cytomegalovirus exposure and HLA in healthy donors. Broader study findings: What a later analysis reportedly showed was that an Asian-associated ancestry cluster had fewer N-insertions than the approximately 670-donor mean. Roughly even sequencing depth across donors was the assumption behind the presence/absence analyses. It is likely that the observed cluster of highly shared sequence variants was a sequencing artifact. In an earlier analysis, about 87% or about 30%: the productive usage of most TCR beta V segments.

PCR was performed using 60 Vbeta and 13 Jbeta primers. Assay: immunoSEQ multiplex PCR; the TCRdb copy retains only in-frame clones and omits some. Its listing shows 150,000 or so clones. As concerns this clone: The antigen is not known.

Germline CDR1 is MNHEY and CDR2 is SMNVEV (reference sequence). This CDR3 spans 13 amino acids. V lost 6 bases to trimming and J lost 6 bases, with 12 bases between them. The sequenced sample was PBMCs. The clonotype comes from a woman in her 50s in good health and CMV-seronegative. The chain links TRBV27 to TRBJ2-1; D may be TRBD1 (6 bases). This CDR3 is CASRFQGGNEQFF. The CDR3 DNA is TGTGCCAGCAGATTCCAAGGGGGCAATGAGCAGTTCTTC.